This note documents a single T cell receptor (beta chain) sequence. Trimming pared 6 bases from V and 2 bases from J, leaving 26 bases between. The length of the CDR3 is 19 residues. Germline V gives CDR1 LNHDA, CDR2 SQIVND (reference sequence). These data are taken from a study of OX40 agonist ivuxolimab in advanced cancers. Clones were read by immunoSEQ multiplex PCR, and TCRdb kept only the in-frame ones, dropping some. Of 75,000 to 100,000 clones listed, 85% to 90% are singletons. The rearrangement links TRBV19 to TRBJ2-1; tentatively, D is TRBD1 or TRBD2 (5 bases each). The source of this sequence is an adult with an advanced solid tumor such as melanoma, head and neck, liver or kidney cancer. Sequenced here: CD4+ or CD8+ T cells sorted from blood, sampled in a trial of the OX40 agonist ivuxolimab. In DNA, the CDR3 is TGTGCCAGTAGGCCACTCCTTGGGACCAGTACTGCCCCCTACAATGAGCAGTTCTTC. This sequence encodes CASRPLLGTSTAPYNEQFF. Based on the CDR3 plus reference TRBV19 and TRBJ2-1, the full variable domain is DGGITQSPKYLFRKEGQNVTLSCEQNLNHDAMYWYRQDPGQGLRLIYYSQIVNDFQKGDIAEGYSVSREKKESFPLTVTSAQKNPTAFYLCASRPLLGTSTAPYNEQFFGPGTRLTVL.